A selection of T cell receptor beta chains follows, all from one sample in a study of T-cell memory formation after mild COVID-19. Each CDR3 protein gets one entry after TCRdb re-called the 5' RACE reads with MiXCR. The sample consists of 340,000 or so distinct CDR3 sequences, 10% to 15% of them appearing once. Sequencing used PBMCs or a T cell subset sorted from them (not recorded which). These TCRs come from a man aged 18 to 30 who had mild COVID-19 (a few samples of this study predate the infection). Cell type and time point are not known. The conserved cysteine and the conserved F or W are not part of the CDR3 here. Not all rows give a size; the values are once, few, many and, for expanded clones, a class.

CDR3: ASSYDHSVCVQF
size: -
V: TRBV7-8

CDR3: SASLAGLQETQY
size: many
V: TRBV20-1

CDR3: ASSYRQNSPLH
size: -
V: TRBV5-1

CDR3: ASRSTGQGSGYT
size: -
V: TRBV12-3/TRBV12-4

CDR3: ASSLGGDYRSATQY
size: many
V: TRBV7-8

CDR3: ATSRGSSADTGELF
size: -
V: TRBV15

CDR3: ASSPRTGSAEKLF
size: -
V: TRBV18

CDR3: ASSQVPGQGPTEAF
size: few
V: TRBV3-1

CDR3: ASNPRGGSPTGELF
size: -
V: TRBV6-5

CDR3: ASSYSAATGVAF
size: -
V: TRBV6-2/TRBV6-3

CDR3: ASGTHRGSGLDSPLH
size: few
V: TRBV28

CDR3: SVEDQEGRAQY
size: few
V: TRBV29-1

CDR3: ASSQDRGRGYGYT
size: few
V: TRBV4-1

CDR3: SASPGLAGVLASQY
size: -
V: TRBV20-1

CDR3: ASTPRAGGGSPLH
size: few
V: TRBV4-1

CDR3: ASSVYRGLSGNTIY
size: -
V: TRBV11-2

CDR3: ASGGQPSYEQY
size: many
V: TRBV3-1

CDR3: ASSFGWQNEQF
size: -
V: TRBV5-1

CDR3: ASSRAGTYYEQY
size: -
V: TRBV27

CDR3: ASSLQSGADTQY
size: many
V: TRBV7-3

CDR3: ASSVAGNENTIY
size: -
V: TRBV9

CDR3: ASSEGHNQPQH
size: few
V: TRBV2

CDR3: ASSPGTGIYNEQF
size: few
V: TRBV28

CDR3: ASSSRTPAGYNEQF
size: few
V: TRBV7-2

CDR3: ASSSTGTSGGEQY
size: -
V: TRBV12-3/TRBV12-4

CDR3: SARQEGAGNTIY
size: -
V: TRBV20-1

CDR3: ASSPDRLSYEQY
size: few
V: TRBV7-2

CDR3: ASRRRTENTEAF
size: -
V: TRBV7-9

CDR3: ASGTRRGSGNTIY
size: -
V: TRBV5-6

CDR3: AWSGGERETQY
size: -
V: TRBV30

CDR3: ASSPTGEYNSPLH
size: few
V: TRBV7-9

CDR3: ASSASGLAGADEQY
size: many
V: TRBV7-8

CDR3: ASSRHSGLSSYNEQF
size: many
V: TRBV5-1

CDR3: AISESGSFSYEQY
size: -
V: TRBV10-3

CDR3: AISQTSAETQY
size: few
V: TRBV10-3

CDR3: ASSAPGQGVNEQF
size: -
V: TRBV7-9

CDR3: ASSLLRGLNTEAF
size: few
V: TRBV7-9

CDR3: ASSWGQGNTDTQY
size: -
V: TRBV7-6

CDR3: ASSFWTPYEY
size: few
V: TRBV12-3/TRBV12-4

CDR3: ASSQDWGSGQETQY
size: -
V: TRBV4-1

CDR3: ASSFWRGQRDTQY
size: few
V: TRBV12-3/TRBV12-4

CDR3: ASSYRTSGPGGQF
size: -
V: TRBV6-2/TRBV6-3

CDR3: ASSQRQGDQPQH
size: -
V: TRBV2

CDR3: ASRRGSAGNTIY
size: -
V: TRBV27

CDR3: ASSQDERAGDTQY
size: few
V: TRBV4-3

CDR3: ASRGWREKLF
size: few
V: TRBV6-2/TRBV6-3

CDR3: ASSPIGLADNEQF
size: -
V: TRBV18

CDR3: ASSQDGGGPTYNEQF
size: few
V: TRBV4-3

CDR3: ASSGTQGTGIYGYT
size: few
V: TRBV12-3/TRBV12-4

CDR3: ASSSLVASEDPYEKLF
size: few
V: TRBV6-2/TRBV6-3

CDR3: ASSLEGLDQPQH
size: many
V: TRBV5-1

CDR3: ASSRRDTQY
size: many
V: TRBV7-2

CDR3: ANGGSSNQPQH
size: -
V: TRBV6-1